The 14 T cell receptor beta chains below come from one sample, sequenced in a study of blood T cell repertoires in COVID-19. Clones were sequenced by immunoSEQ multiplex PCR, and TCRdb holds only the in-frame ones, with some missing. Found here are under 70,000 clones, around 86% of them singletons; the top ten hold roughly 10%. Sequencing input: peripheral blood. These receptors all stem from a young woman with acute or convalescent COVID-19.

The chain couples TRBV4-2 to TRBJ2-1; D remains unclear. Germline CDR1 is LGHNA and CDR2 is YNFKEQ. CDR3 size: 15 residues. The germline V and J ends were trimmed by 1 base and 9 bases, with 16 bases remaining between them. CDR3 loop: CASSQGLVRQTEQFF. The CDR3 DNA follows: TGTGCCAGCAGCCAAGGATTAGTTCGACAAACTGAGCAGTTCTTC.

The chain combines TRBV4-2 with TRBJ2-3, with TRBD2 identical over 9 bases. CDR1 and CDR2 (germline): LGHNA, YNFKEQ. The CDR3 is 17 residues long. Unmatched junction bases numbered 11, after V lost 2 bases and J lost 5 bases. The CDR3 is CASSQRVAGVRQDTQYF. The CDR3 DNA reads as TGTGCCAGCAGCCAACGGGTAGCGGGAGTCCGCCAAGATACGCAGTATTTT.

The chain joins TRBV6-5 to TRBJ2-1; possible D gene TRBD2, 5 bases. V gave up 4 bases and J gave up 0 bases, with 13 bases separating them. CDR3 length: 16 residues. CDR1 and CDR2 from the germline V gene are MNHEY and SVGAGI. The CDR3 loop reads CASSSENAGSYNEQFF. In nucleotides, the CDR3 is TGTGCCAGCAGTTCCGAGAATGCGGGCTCCTACAATGAGCAGTTCTTC.

The chain is built from TRBV10-2 and TRBJ1-3; 9 nucleotides agree with TRBD1. CDR1 WSHSY and CDR2 SAAADI come from the germline V gene. CDR3 length: 17 residues. Losses at the gene ends were 3 bases for V and 0 bases for J; bases not matched to a gene: 6. DNA for the CDR3: TGCGCCAGCAGTGATATGGACAGGGGAACCTCTGGAAACACCATATATTTT. Translation gives CASSDMDRGTSGNTIYF.

This chain connects TRBV3-1 (or the pseudogene TRBV3-2) to TRBJ1-3; D not resolved. The V gene lost 8 bases and the J gene lost 0 bases, with 11 bases spanning the gap. The CDR3 loop spans 14 amino acids. Germline-derived CDR1 and CDR2 are LGHDT and YNNKEL (reference sequence). Here the CDR3 DNA reads TGTGCCAGCGGATCTAGGAGCTCTGGAAACACCATATATTTT. As protein: CASGSRSSGNTIYF.

This chain links TRBV5-1 with TRBJ2-7, with 9 bases aligning to TRBD1. The CDR3 is 16 residues long. V lost 9 bases to trimming and J lost 2 bases; unmatched junction nucleotides: 15. Germline CDR1 is SGHRS and CDR2 is YFSETQ. The CDR3 loop reads CANSGQGLGFAYEQYF. CDR3 nucleotide sequence: TGCGCCAACTCGGGACAGGGCCTAGGGTTTGCCTACGAGCAGTACTTC.

The chain links TRBV10-2 to TRBJ2-1; TRBD2 aligns across 14 bases. In germline, CDR1 is WSHSY, CDR2 SAAADI. Losses at the gene ends were 10 bases for V and 13 bases for J; bases not matched to a gene: 9. This CDR3 is 13 amino acids long. The CDR3 here is CATGTSGGAEQFF. The CDR3 coding sequence is TGCGCCACCGGGACTAGCGGGGGAGCTGAACAGTTCTTC.

The chain employs TRBV30 and TRBJ1-5; no firm D call. The CDR3 is 13 residues long. Between the trimmed V and J ends, which lost 0 bases and 6 bases, there was a span of 9 bases. Germline CDR1 is GTSNPN and CDR2 is SVGIG (reference sequence). The CDR3 DNA sequence: TGTGCCTGGAGTGTGTCCTCCGGTCAGCCCCAGCATTTT. The encoded protein is CAWSVSSGQPQHF.

This clone is a singleton in its sample. V is TRBV3-1 (or the pseudogene TRBV3-2) and J is TRBJ2-5; D perhaps matches TRBD2 (6 bases). This CDR3 spans 11 amino acids. V was pared by 4 bases and J by 9 bases, with 9 bases between. Germline V lookup: CDR1 LGHDT, CDR2 YNNKEL (reference sequence). CDR3 nucleotides: TGTGCCAGCAGCCTAGAGCGGGCCCAGTACTTC. Protein product: CASSLERAQYF.

This chain joins TRBV27 and TRBJ2-7; weak D call: TRBD1 (5 bases). The germline CDR1 and CDR2 sequences are MNHEY and SMNVEV (reference sequence). The V gene lost 2 bases and the J gene lost 0 bases, with 11 bases spanning the gap. This CDR3 is 15 amino acids long. The CDR3 here is CASSLKQDNSYEQYF. The CDR3 bases are TGTGCCAGCAGTTTAAAGCAGGACAACTCCTACGAGCAGTACTTC.

This chain connects TRBV2 to TRBJ1-5; no reliable D call. V was cut by 2 bases and J by 3 bases, with 8 bases left in between. The CDR3 loop spans 14 amino acids. Germline loops: CDR1 SNHLY, CDR2 FYNNEI. Here the CDR3 reads CASSEWEANQPQHF. The CDR3 DNA reads TGTGCCAGCAGTGAATGGGAGGCCAATCAGCCCCAGCATTTT.

V and J are TRBV7-8 and TRBJ2-7; possible D gene TRBD1, 5 bases. This CDR3 is built from 13 residues. CDR1 is SGHVS and CDR2 is FQNEAQ in the germline V gene. The V end was cut by 5 bases, the J end by 5 bases, with 13 bases between. CDR3 region: CASSQHRLDEQYF. The CDR3 coding sequence is TGTGCCAGCAGCCAGCACAGGCTGGACGAGCAGTACTTC.

The CDR3 loop is CASSHNRQSQPDTQYF. CDR3 DNA sequence: TGTGCCAGCTCACATAACCGACAGTCCCAGCCAGATACGCAGTATTTT. This chain uses TRBV18 with TRBJ2-3; possible D gene TRBD1, 5 bases. CDR3 length: 16 residues. Per the germline V gene, CDR1 is KGHSH and CDR2 is LQKENI. V shed 4 bases and J shed 4 bases, with 18 bases lying between them.

The J gene is TRBJ1-1, the V gene TRBV6-2 or TRBV6-3, with 9 bases that match TRBD1. CDR3 length equals 15 residues. Germline CDR1 is MNHEY and CDR2 is SVGEGT. The V gene end was trimmed by 5 bases and the J gene end by 3 bases; junction bases not matched to a gene: 7. CDR3: CASSPRYRGHTEAFF. The CDR3 DNA is TGTGCCAGCAGTCCCCGGTACAGGGGGCACACTGAAGCTTTCTTT.